This T cell receptor (beta chain) was captured by sequencing in a study of blood T cell repertoires in COVID-19. Study-wide context: From the United States, Italy and Spain came samples of acute and convalescent COVID-19. Nucleic acid was either cDNA or gDNA, and it came from T cells, B-cell-depleted T cells, or PBMCs.

The CDR3 consists of 13 residues. The V gene lost 4 bases and the J gene lost 1 base, with 8 bases spanning the gap. This clone was recorded once. How the authors handled the data: Amplified reference gene primers provided the basis for estimating nucleated cell counts. Only in-frame clones appear in the TCRdb table, and some are missing; sequencing was by immunoSEQ multiplex PCR. V and J calls and clone size are as listed in that table; D and trimming were resolved from the DNA. The sample yields 50,000 to 80,000 clones, roughly 86% seen once. This chain links TRBV12-3 or TRBV12-4 with TRBJ2-7, with a possible D match to TRBD1 (6 bases). The sequence derives from a man in his fifties or sixties with acute or convalescent COVID-19. Sequencing used peripheral blood. Here the CDR3 reads CASSYDRSYEQYF. The CDR3 nucleotides are TGTGCCAGCAGTTACGACAGGTCCTACGAGCAGTACTTC.